This TCR beta chain emerged from a study of Graves' ophthalmopathy and Graves' hyperthyroidism. About the study: The collection of peripheral blood took place at initial diagnosis, before any treatment. The study, taken as a whole, reports: Blood samples also showed most expanded thyroid clonotypes exceeding 0.001 frequency. A roughly 80% specificity and 85% to 90% sensitivity were achieved by a 13-signature model that separated ophthalmopathy from stable hyperthyroidism.

Beta-chain TCR CDR3 regions were amplified from RNA transcripts. Investigators did first-round RT-PCR with HTBI primers, then second-round multiplex PCR. In TCRdb, the multiplex PCR reads were re-called with MiXCR into one record per CDR3 protein. The repertoire consists of some 240,000 distinct CDR3 sequences, with around 42% occurring once and the leading ten covering less than 60%. This clonotype was detected ten times or more. The antigen remains unidentified. Looked up from germline, CDR1 is SNHLY and CDR2 is FYNNEI. This CDR3 comprises 14 residues. Unmatched junction bases numbered 7, after V lost 7 bases and J lost 9 bases.

The receptor comes from an adult man with Graves' ophthalmopathy. The J gene is TRBJ1-6, the V gene TRBV2; 9 bases are shared with TRBD1. The sample comprised peripheral blood. DNA of the CDR3: TGTGCCAGCAACCTAGACAGGGGGACTTCACCCCTCCACTTT. Translation: CASNLDRGTSPLHF.